Listed below are T cell receptor beta chains from one sample, sequenced in a study of cytomegalovirus exposure and HLA in healthy donors. The data were produced by immunoSEQ multiplex PCR, yet TCRdb's version contains in-frame clones alone and is incomplete. This sample contains about 52,000 clones. The sample was PBMCs. The origin of the receptors is a woman aged 60 to 75 in good health and CMV-seropositive. CDR3s include the opening cysteine and the closing phenylalanine or tryptophan. The D gene is left open where the match is weak.

J: TRBJ1-4
V: TRBV6-1
D: .
DNA: TGTGCCAGCAGTGATTCGGTGGGCTTTAATGAAAAACTGTTTTTT
CDR3: CASSDSVGFNEKLFF

J: TRBJ2-4
V: TRBV5-1
D: .
DNA: TGCGCCAGCAGCTTGGACAGGGTCCTAGCCAAAAACATTCAGTACTTC
CDR3: CASSLDRVLAKNIQYF

J: TRBJ1-2
V: TRBV4-2
D: TRBD1
DNA: TGTGCCAGCAGCCAAGGAGGGGGCATTGGCTACACCTTC
CDR3: CASSQGGGIGYTF

J: TRBJ1-5
V: TRBV2
D: .
DNA: TGTGCCAGCAGCGGTTGGACAGATAGCAATCAGCCCCAGCATTTT
CDR3: CASSGWTDSNQPQHF

J: TRBJ2-3
V: TRBV6-1
D: .
DNA: TGTGCCAGCAGTGAGGGGACTGTACGTACAGATACGCAGTATTTT
CDR3: CASSEGTVRTDTQYF

J: TRBJ2-7
V: TRBV18
D: TRBD1
DNA: TGTGCCAGCTCACTCGACAGGGCCAGCTACGAGCAGTACTTC
CDR3: CASSLDRASYEQYF

J: TRBJ1-1
V: TRBV9
D: TRBD1
DNA: TGTGCCAGCACCCCAGGGGGCGAGAACACTGAAGCTTTCTTT
CDR3: CASTPGGENTEAFF

J: TRBJ1-1
V: TRBV5-6
D: .
DNA: TGTGCCAGCAGCTTCCCCAGGGTGAACACTGAAGCTTTCTTT
CDR3: CASSFPRVNTEAFF

J: TRBJ1-2
V: TRBV29-1
D: TRBD1
DNA: TGCAGCGTTGAGAGGGGACAGGGGACGGATGGCTACACCTTC
CDR3: CSVERGQGTDGYTF

J: TRBJ2-1
V: TRBV10-1
D: TRBD1
DNA: TGCGCCAGCTCCCCGGGAGCAGGGGGCCCTGAGCAGTTCTTC
CDR3: CASSPGAGGPEQFF

J: TRBJ2-7
V: TRBV14
D: TRBD1
DNA: TGTGCCAGCAGCCGTCTCGGGACAGGGGGAAGCGAGCAGTACTTC
CDR3: CASSRLGTGGSEQYF

J: TRBJ1-1
V: TRBV5-6
D: TRBD1
DNA: TGTGCCAGCAGCTTAGGACAGGGCCTTGAAGCTTTCTTT
CDR3: CASSLGQGLEAFF

J: TRBJ1-5
V: TRBV6-6
D: TRBD1
DNA: TGTGCCAGCAGTGATTACAGGGGGGACAATCAGCCCCAGCATTTT
CDR3: CASSDYRGDNQPQHF

J: TRBJ1-1
V: TRBV6-5
D: .
DNA: TGTGCCAGCAGTTGGGAAAGGGACTTGGGTGAAGCTTTCTTT
CDR3: CASSWERDLGEAFF

J: TRBJ1-3
V: TRBV18
D: TRBD1
DNA: TGTGCCAGCTCACCACAGGGGGCGTTTGGAAACACCATATATTTT
CDR3: CASSPQGAFGNTIYF

J: TRBJ1-2
V: TRBV18
D: TRBD1
DNA: TGTGCCAGCTCACCTTCTTATACAGGGGTGGGCGTTAACTATGGCTACACCTTC
CDR3: CASSPSYTGVGVNYGYTF

J: TRBJ1-4
V: TRBV18
D: TRBD1
DNA: TGTGCCAGCTCATCAGGGACAGGGCTCAATGAAAAACTGTTTTTT
CDR3: CASSSGTGLNEKLFF

J: TRBJ2-7
V: TRBV11-1
D: .
DNA: TGTGCCAGCAGCTGGGAGGCAGTTTCCTACGAGCAGTACTTC
CDR3: CASSWEAVSYEQYF

J: TRBJ2-6
V: TRBV29-1
D: .
DNA: TGCAGCGTTGATAGGACAGCCTCTGGGGCCAACGTCCTGACTTTC
CDR3: CSVDRTASGANVLTF

J: TRBJ2-2
V: TRBV6-5
D: .
DNA: TGTGCCAGCGCCCCCCCGGGCAGGGGAAGAGGGGAGCTGTTTTTT
CDR3: CASAPPGRGRGELFF

J: TRBJ2-5
V: TRBV29-1
D: .
DNA: TGCAGCGTTGCCGAACTTGAAGAGACCCAGTACTTC
CDR3: CSVAELEETQYF

J: TRBJ1-5
V: TRBV19
D: TRBD1
DNA: TGTGCCAGTACCTCAACAGGGGTTAAGGCTCAGCCCCAGCATTTT
CDR3: CASTSTGVKAQPQHF

J: TRBJ2-5
V: TRBV7-9
D: .
DNA: TGTGCCAGCAGCTTAGGTTTGGGGCTAGAGACCCAGTACTTC
CDR3: CASSLGLGLETQYF

J: TRBJ1-2
V: TRBV20-1
D: .
DNA: TGCAGTGCTAGAGATCCCCCAGGCTACACCTTC
CDR3: CSARDPPGYTF

J: TRBJ1-3
V: TRBV6-5
D: .
DNA: TGTGCCAGCAGTTTGGCAAGGGGATCGTCCGGAAACACCATATATTTT
CDR3: CASSLARGSSGNTIYF

J: TRBJ1-1
V: TRBV11-2
D: .
DNA: TGTGCCAGCTACAGGGCTGTGAACACTGAAGCTTTCTTT
CDR3: CASYRAVNTEAFF